The entry below gives a single T cell receptor (beta chain) sequence along with its context. What it binds is not known. CDR3 length equals 15 residues. Trimming left V 6 bases short and J 2 bases short, with 11 bases between. Germline V gene lookup returns CDR1 SEHNR and CDR2 FQNEAQ (reference sequence). Each sorted population was over 95% pure. The sample belongs to a study of beta chain features in type 1 diabetes. Expressed TCRB transcripts were sequenced, since all the RNA that had been isolated was reverse transcribed. TCRdb's table, derived via immunoSEQ multiplex PCR, lists solely in-frame clones and lacks some. Of 630,000 or so clones listed, more than 12% are singletons. The study, taken as a whole, reports: A moderate, significant TCRB CDR3 shortening appeared in type 1 diabetes across four CD4+ subsets.

This sequence originates from a man in his late teens or twenties with type 1 diabetes. The specimen sequenced was naive CD4+ T cells from blood. V usage is TRBV7-9 and J usage is TRBJ2-6; D may be TRBD1 (5 bases). The CDR3, as DNA: TGTGCCAGCAGTTGGTGGGGCGCTGGGGCCAACGTCCTGACTTTC. Translating gives CASSWWGAGANVLTF.